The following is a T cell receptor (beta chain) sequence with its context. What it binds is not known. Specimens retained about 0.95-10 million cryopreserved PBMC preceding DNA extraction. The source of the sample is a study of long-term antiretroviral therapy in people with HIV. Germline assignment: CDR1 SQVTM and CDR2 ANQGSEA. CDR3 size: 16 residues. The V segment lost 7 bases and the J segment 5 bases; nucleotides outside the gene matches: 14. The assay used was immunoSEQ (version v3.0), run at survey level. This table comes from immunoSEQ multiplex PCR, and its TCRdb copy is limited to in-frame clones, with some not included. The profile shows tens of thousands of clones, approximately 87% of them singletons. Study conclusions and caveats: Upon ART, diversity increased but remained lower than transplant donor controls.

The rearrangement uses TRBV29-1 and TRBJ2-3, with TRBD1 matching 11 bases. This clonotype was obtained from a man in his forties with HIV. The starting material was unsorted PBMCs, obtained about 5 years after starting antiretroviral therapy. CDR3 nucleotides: TGCAGCGGGCGCGCCGTGGACAGGGGGCAAGGAGATACGCAGTATTTT. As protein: CSGRAVDRGQGDTQYF.